This T cell receptor beta chain appears in the sequencing data of a study of blood T cells in healthy people across ages. Study-level information: The capture of about one barcoded beta molecule per two T cells was achieved by template switching.

Notes on the study in general: More naive CD4+ cells and higher diversity were found in long-lived than in aged donors. TCR beta diversity, measured per million T cells, fell in a roughly linear way with age.

J gave up 10 bases and V 5 bases, and 3 bases lay outside the gene matches. CDR3 length: 11 residues. CDR1 SEHNR and CDR2 FQNEAQ come from the germline V gene (reference sequence). At least ten counts were recorded for this clonotype. Its target is unknown. In terms of origin and age, donors were healthy Caucasian individuals from Russia aged about 6 to 90. Together with a sample-barcoded 5' primer, a J-beta primer mix was included in a second PCR lasting roughly 6 to 12 cycles. MiXCR, run by TCRdb on the 5' RACE reads, gives a single entry per CDR3 protein. In the table there are 550,000 to 650,000 distinct CDR3 sequences, under 30% of which are singletons.

This chain joins TRBV7-9 and TRBJ2-7, with 9 bases fitting TRBD1. Material for sequencing was blood. The source is a woman at least 80 years old in good health. This CDR3 reads CASSRDRDQYF. The CDR3 DNA is TGTGCCAGCAGCCGGGACAGGGACCAGTACTTC.